One T cell receptor (beta chain) is described in this entry. Its antigen is unidentified. Treatment of the sample: oral pan-JAK inhibitor, 5-10 mg twice daily. V shed 1 base and J 4 bases; nucleotides not matched to a gene: 3. The germline CDR1 and CDR2 sequences are MGHRA and YSYEKL. The CDR3 has 15 residues. The sample is drawn from a study of CD8+ T cells in alopecia areata. Sequencing templates came from extracted RNA that was reverse transcribed into cDNA. Sequencing used immunoSEQ multiplex PCR; TCRdb keeps in-frame clones, though not all of them. Here the sample spans fewer than 200,000 clones, under 60% being singletons. Findings and limits, study-wide: TCR sharing was clearer in mice than between patients, perhaps partly owing to patient HLA diversity. Scalp data also include sequences from resident alphabeta T cells of normal skin.

This clonotype was obtained from a human donor with alopecia areata. V usage is TRBV4-1 and J usage is TRBJ2-1, with TRBD1 matching over 8 bases. This sample comprised CD8+ T cells sorted from blood, obtained at week 24, from a patient treated with tofacitinib. CDR3 protein: CASSQVGQEYNEQFF. The CDR3 bases are TGCGCCAGCAGCCAAGTGGGACAGGAATACAATGAGCAGTTCTTC.